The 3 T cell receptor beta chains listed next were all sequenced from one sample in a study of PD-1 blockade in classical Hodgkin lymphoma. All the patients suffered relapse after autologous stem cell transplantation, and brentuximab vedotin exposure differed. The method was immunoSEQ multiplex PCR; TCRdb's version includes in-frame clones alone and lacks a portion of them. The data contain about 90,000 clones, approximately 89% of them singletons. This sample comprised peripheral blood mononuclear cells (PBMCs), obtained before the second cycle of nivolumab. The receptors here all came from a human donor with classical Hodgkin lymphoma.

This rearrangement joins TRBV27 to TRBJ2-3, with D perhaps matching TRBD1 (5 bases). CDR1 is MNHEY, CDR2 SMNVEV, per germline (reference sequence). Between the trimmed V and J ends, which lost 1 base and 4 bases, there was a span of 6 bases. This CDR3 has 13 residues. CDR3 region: CASSLLGADTQYF. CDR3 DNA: TGTGCCAGCAGTTTATTAGGGGCAGATACGCAGTATTTT.

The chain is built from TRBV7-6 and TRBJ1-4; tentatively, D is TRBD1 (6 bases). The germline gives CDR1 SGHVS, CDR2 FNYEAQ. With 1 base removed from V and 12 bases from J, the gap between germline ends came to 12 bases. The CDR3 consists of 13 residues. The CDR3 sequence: CASSLGFGGQLFF. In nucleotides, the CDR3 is TGTGCCAGCAGCTTAGGATTCGGGGGGCAACTGTTTTTT.

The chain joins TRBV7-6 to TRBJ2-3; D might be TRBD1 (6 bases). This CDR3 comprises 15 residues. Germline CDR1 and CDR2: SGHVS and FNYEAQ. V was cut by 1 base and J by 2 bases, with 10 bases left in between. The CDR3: CASSLVGGHTDTQYF. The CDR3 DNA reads TGTGCCAGCAGCTTAGTTGGGGGCCACACAGATACGCAGTATTTT.